This T cell receptor (beta chain) was recorded in a study of cytomegalovirus exposure and HLA in healthy donors. Study-wide background: Assignment to the Caucasian-associated ancestry cluster applied to approximately 79% of the approximately 360 genotyped donors. General study findings and limits: Testing in vitro showed three CMV-associated chains specific for CMV antigens.

The PCR contained 60 Vbeta and 13 Jbeta primers. The repertoire was sequenced with immunoSEQ multiplex PCR; TCRdb's copy has only in-frame clones and lacks some. The sample lists over 130,000 clones, just over 70% seen once, with 1.5% to 2% in the top ten. Germline values: CDR1 GTSNPN, CDR2 SVGIG (reference sequence). Trimming at V came to 7 bases and at J to 1 base, leaving 1 base not matched to a gene. The CDR3 runs 12 residues. In regard to this clone: What it binds is unknown.

Material for sequencing was PBMCs. This clonotype was sampled from a woman aged 25 to 39 in good health and CMV-seronegative. The V call is TRBV30, the J call TRBJ2-1; 7 positions match TRBD2. The CDR3 spells CASGLSYNEQFF. The DNA for the CDR3 is TGTGCCTCGGGACTATCCTACAATGAGCAGTTCTTC.